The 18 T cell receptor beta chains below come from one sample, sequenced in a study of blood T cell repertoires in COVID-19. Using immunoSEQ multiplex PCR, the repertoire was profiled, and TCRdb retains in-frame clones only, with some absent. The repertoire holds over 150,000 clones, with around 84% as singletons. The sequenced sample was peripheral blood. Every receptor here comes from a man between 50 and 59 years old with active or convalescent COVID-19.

CDR3 residues: CASSQDFGGDGDYQPQHF. The CDR3 DNA is TGTGCCAGCAGCCAAGATTTCGGAGGGGACGGGGATTACCAGCCCCAGCATTTT. The chain joins TRBV4-2 to TRBJ1-5, with D maybe TRBD1 (5 bases). Trimming removed 0 bases from V and 7 bases from J, with 22 bases in between. This CDR3 spans 18 amino acids. The germline gives CDR1 LGHNA, CDR2 YNFKEQ.

As DNA, the CDR3 is TGTGCCAGCAGCGTAAAGACAGGGTCGAACACCGGGGAGCTGTTTTTT. This sequence encodes CASSVKTGSNTGELFF. V is TRBV9 and J is TRBJ2-2; 7 bases align to TRBD1. CDR3 length equals 16 residues. After removal of 1 base from V and 0 bases from J, the junction contained 3 bases not matched to a gene. CDR1 and CDR2 (germline): SGDLS, YYNGEE.

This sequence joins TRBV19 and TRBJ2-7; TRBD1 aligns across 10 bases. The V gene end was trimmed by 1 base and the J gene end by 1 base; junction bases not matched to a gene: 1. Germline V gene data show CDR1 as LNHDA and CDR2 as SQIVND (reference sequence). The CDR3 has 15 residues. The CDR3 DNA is TGTGCCAGTAGTATAGGGACAGGGGGTTCCTACGAGCAGTACTTC. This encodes CASSIGTGGSYEQYF.

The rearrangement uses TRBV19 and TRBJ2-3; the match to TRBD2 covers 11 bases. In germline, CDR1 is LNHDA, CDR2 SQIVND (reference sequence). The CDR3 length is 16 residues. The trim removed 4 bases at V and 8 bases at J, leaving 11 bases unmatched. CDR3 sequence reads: CASSTSGGPTQPTQYF. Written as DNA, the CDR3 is TGTGCCAGTAGTACTAGCGGGGGGCCAACACAGCCTACGCAGTATTTT.

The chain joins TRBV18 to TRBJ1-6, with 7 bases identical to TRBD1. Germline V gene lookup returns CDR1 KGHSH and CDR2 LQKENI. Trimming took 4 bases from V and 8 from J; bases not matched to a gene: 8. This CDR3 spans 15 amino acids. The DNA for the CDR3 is TGTGCCAGCTCACGGCCGGGACAGACGGATTCACCCCTCCACTTT. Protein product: CASSRPGQTDSPLHF.

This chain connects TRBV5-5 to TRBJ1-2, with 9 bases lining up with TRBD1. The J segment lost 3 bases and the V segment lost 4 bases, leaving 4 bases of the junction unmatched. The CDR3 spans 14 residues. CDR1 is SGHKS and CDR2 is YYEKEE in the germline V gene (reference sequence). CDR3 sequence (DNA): TGTGCCAGCAGCGGGGACAGGGTGGACTATGGCTACACCTTC. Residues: CASSGDRVDYGYTF.

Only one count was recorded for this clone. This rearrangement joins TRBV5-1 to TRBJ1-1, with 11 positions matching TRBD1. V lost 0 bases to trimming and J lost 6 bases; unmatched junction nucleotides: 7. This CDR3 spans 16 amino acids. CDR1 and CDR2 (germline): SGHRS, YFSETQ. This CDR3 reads CASSLAGQGEYSEAFF. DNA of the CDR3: TGCGCCAGCAGCTTGGCGGGACAGGGGGAATACTCTGAAGCTTTCTTT.

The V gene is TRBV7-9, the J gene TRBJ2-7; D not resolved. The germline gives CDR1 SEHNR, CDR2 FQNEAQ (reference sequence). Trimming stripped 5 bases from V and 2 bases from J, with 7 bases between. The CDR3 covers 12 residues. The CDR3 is CASSPSAYEQYF. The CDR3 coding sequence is TGTGCCAGCAGCCCCTCGGCCTACGAGCAGTACTTC.

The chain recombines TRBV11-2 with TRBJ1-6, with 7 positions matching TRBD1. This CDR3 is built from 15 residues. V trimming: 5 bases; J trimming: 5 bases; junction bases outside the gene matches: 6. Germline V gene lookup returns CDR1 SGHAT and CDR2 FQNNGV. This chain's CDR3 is CASSTRTGNNSPLHF. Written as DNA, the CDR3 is TGTGCCAGCAGCACCAGGACAGGAAATAATTCACCCCTCCACTTT.

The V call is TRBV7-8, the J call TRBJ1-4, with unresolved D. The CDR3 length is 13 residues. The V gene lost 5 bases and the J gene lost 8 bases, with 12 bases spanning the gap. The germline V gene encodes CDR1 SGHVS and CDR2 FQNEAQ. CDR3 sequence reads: CASSPRLREKLFF. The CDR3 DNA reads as TGTGCCAGCAGCCCCCGGCTGCGGGAAAAACTGTTTTTT.

CDR3 residues: CASSFQGEYTEAFF. CDR3 in DNA: TGTGCCAGCAGCTTCCAGGGGGAGTACACTGAAGCTTTCTTT. This sequence joins TRBV7-9 and TRBJ1-1; 7 bases agree with TRBD1. Per the germline V gene, CDR1 is SEHNR and CDR2 is FQNEAQ (reference sequence). Losses at the gene ends were 3 bases for V and 3 bases for J; bases not matched to a gene: 4. This CDR3 has 14 residues.

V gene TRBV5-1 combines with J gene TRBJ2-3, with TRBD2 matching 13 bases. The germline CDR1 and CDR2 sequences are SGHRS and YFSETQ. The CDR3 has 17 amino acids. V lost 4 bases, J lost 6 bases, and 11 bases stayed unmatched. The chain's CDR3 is CASSPTSGGGRSDTQYF. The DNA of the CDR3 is TGCGCCAGCAGCCCTACTAGCGGGGGGGGCCGGTCCGATACGCAGTATTTT.

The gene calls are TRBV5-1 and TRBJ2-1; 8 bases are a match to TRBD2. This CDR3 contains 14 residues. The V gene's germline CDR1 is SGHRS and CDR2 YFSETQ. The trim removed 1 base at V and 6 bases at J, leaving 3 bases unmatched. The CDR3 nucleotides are TGCGCCAGCAGCTTGTTACTAGCGGCCAATGAGCAGTTCTTC. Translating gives CASSLLLAANEQFF.

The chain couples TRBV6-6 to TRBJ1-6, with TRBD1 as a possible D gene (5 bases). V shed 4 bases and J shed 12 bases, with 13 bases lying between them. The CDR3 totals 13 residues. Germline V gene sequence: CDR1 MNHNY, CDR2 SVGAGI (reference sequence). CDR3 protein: CASSSGGRLPLHF. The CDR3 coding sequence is TGTGCCAGCAGTTCGGGGGGGAGACTACCCCTCCACTTT.

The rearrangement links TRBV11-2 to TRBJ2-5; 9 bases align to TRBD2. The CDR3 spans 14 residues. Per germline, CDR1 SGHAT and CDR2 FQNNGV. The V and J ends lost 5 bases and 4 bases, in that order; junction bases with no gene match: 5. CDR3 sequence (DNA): TGTGCCAGCAGCACAATGCGGGGGGGAGAGACCCAGTACTTC. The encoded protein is CASSTMRGGETQYF.

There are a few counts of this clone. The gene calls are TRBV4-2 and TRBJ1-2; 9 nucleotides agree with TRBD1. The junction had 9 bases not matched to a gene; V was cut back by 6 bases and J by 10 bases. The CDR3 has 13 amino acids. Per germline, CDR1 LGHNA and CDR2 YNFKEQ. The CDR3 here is CASSPTGGSVYTF. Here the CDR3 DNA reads TGTGCCAGCAGTCCTACAGGGGGCAGTGTCTACACCTTC.

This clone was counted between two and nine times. This chain's CDR3 is CASSYGLAGITDTQYF. The CDR3 coding sequence is TGTGCCAGCAGTTACGGGTTAGCGGGTATAACAGATACGCAGTATTTT. V gene TRBV6-2 or TRBV6-3 combines with J gene TRBJ2-3; TRBD2 matches 7 bases. V gave up 2 bases and J gave up 3 bases; unmatched junction bases: 8. This CDR3 is 16 amino acids long. Germline CDR1 is MNHEY and CDR2 is SVGEGT.

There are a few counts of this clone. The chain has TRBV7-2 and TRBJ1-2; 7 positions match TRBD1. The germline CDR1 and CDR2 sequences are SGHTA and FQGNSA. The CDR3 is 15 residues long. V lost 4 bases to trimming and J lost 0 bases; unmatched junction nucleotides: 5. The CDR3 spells CASSWAGTANYGYTF. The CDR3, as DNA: TGTGCCAGCAGCTGGGCGGGGACAGCTAACTATGGCTACACCTTC. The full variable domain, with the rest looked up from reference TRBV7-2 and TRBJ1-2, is GAGVSQSPSNKVTEKGKDVELRCDPISGHTALYWYRQSLGQGLEFLIYFQGNSAPDKSGLPSDRFSAERTGGSVSTLTIQRTQQEDSAVYLCASSWAGTANYGYTFGSGTRLTVV.